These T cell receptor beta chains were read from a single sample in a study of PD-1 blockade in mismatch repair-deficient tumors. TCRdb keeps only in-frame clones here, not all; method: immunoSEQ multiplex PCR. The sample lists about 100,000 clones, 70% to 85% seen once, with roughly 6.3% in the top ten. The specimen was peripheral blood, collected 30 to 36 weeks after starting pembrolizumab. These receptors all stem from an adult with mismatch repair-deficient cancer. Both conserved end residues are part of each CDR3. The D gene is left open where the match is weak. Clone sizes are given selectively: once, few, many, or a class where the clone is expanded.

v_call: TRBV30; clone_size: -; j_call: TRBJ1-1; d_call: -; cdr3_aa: CAWRGKTEAFF; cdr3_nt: TGTGCCTGGAGGGGAAAGACTGAAGCTTTCTTT
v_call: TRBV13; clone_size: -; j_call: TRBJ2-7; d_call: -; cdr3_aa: CASSLDRSSYEQYF; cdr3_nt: TGTGCCAGCAGCTTAGACCGATCCTCCTACGAGCAGTACTTC
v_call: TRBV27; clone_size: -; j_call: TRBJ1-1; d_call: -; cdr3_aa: CASSLQGRTEAFF; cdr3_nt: TGTGCCAGCAGTTTACAGGGCAGAACTGAAGCTTTCTTT
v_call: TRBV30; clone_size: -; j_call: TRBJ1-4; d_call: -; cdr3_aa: CAWRQGEKLFF; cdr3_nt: TGTGCCTGGAGACAGGGCGAAAAACTGTTTTTT
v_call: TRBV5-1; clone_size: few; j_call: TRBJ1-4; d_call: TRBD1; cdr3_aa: CASSIKPGQGEEKLFF; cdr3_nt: TGCGCCAGCAGCATAAAGCCGGGACAGGGGGAAGAAAAACTGTTTTTT
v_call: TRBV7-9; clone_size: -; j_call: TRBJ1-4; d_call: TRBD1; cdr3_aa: CASSRDRVANEKLFF; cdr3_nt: TGTGCCAGCAGCCGGGACAGGGTCGCCAATGAAAAACTGTTTTTT
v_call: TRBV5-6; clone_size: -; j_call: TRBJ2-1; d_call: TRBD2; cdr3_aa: CASSEPGTSGYNEQFF; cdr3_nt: TGTGCCAGCAGCGAGCCCGGGACTAGTGGGTACAATGAGCAGTTCTTC
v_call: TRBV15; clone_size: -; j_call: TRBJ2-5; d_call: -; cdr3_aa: CATSRAGEGQETQYF; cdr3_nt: TGTGCCACCAGCAGAGCGGGAGAGGGGCAAGAGACCCAGTACTTC
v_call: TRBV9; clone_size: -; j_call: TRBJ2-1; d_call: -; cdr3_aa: CASSVATGQGGSGRAQGYNEQFF; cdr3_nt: TGTGCCAGCAGCGTAGCAACGGGACAGGGTGGGAGCGGGAGGGCTCAGGGATACAATGAGCAGTTCTTC
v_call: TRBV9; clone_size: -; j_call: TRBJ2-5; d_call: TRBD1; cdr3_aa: CASSPGQGQETQYF; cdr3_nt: TGTGCCAGCAGCCCGGGACAGGGCCAAGAGACCCAGTACTTC
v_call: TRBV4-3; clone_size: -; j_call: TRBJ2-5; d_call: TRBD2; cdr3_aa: CASSQDSGAGRETQYF; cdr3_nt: TGCGCCAGCAGCCAAGATTCAGGAGCGGGAAGGGAGACCCAGTACTTC
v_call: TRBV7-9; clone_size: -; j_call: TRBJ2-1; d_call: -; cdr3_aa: CASSLAGANEQFF; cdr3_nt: TGTGCCAGCAGCTTAGCGGGAGCGAATGAGCAGTTCTTC
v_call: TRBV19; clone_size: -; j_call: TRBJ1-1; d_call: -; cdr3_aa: CASRRESNTEAFF; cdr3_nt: TGTGCCAGTAGGCGGGAGTCGAACACTGAAGCTTTCTTT
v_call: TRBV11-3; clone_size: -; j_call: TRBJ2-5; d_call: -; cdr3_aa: CASSYLFLEGVDQETQYF; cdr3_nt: TGTGCCAGCAGTTACCTCTTTCTCGAGGGAGTGGATCAAGAGACCCAGTACTTC
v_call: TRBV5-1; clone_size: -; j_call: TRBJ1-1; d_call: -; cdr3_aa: CASSLGAGNTEAFF; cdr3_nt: TGCGCCAGCAGCTTAGGGGCCGGGAACACTGAAGCTTTCTTT
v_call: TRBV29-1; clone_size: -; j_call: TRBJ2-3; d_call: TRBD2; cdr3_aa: CSGTGTIGGDTQYF; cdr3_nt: TGCAGCGGGACGGGGACTATCGGGGGAGATACGCAGTATTTT
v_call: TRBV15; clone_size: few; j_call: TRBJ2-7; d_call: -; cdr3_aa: CATTREGGGYEQYF; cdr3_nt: TGTGCCACCACCCGTGAGGGGGGAGGCTACGAGCAGTACTTC
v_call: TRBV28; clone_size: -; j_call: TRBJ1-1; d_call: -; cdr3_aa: CASSSAGREAFF; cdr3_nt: TGTGCCAGCAGTTCTGCCGGCCGTGAAGCTTTCTTT
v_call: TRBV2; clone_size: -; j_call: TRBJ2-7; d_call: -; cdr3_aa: CASRRQGLYEQYF; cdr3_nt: TGTGCCAGCCGACGGCAGGGGTTATACGAGCAGTACTTC
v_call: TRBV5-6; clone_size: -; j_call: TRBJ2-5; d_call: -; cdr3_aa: CASSLEGIETQYF; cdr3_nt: TGTGCCAGCAGCTTGGAAGGGATAGAGACCCAGTACTTC
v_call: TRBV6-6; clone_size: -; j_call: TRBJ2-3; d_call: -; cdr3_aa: CASSYYLASTTDTQYF; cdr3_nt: TGTGCCAGCAGTTACTACCTAGCGAGTACCACAGATACGCAGTATTTT
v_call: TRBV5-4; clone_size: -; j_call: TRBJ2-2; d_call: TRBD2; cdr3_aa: CASSPNLLAGLNTGELFF; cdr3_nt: TGTGCCAGCAGCCCGAACCTTTTAGCGGGCCTGAACACCGGGGAGCTGTTTTTT
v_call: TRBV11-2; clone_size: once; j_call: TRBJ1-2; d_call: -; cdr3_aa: CASSLDREGAGGYTF; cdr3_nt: TGTGCCAGCAGCTTAGATCGCGAGGGCGCGGGGGGCTACACCTTC
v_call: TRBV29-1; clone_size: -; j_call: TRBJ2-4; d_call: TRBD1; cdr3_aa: CSGRDRGSKNIQYF; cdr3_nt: TGCAGCGGGCGGGACAGGGGTAGCAAAAACATTCAGTACTTC
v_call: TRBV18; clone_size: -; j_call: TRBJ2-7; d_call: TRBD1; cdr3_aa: CASSPQKTNRGLVHEQYF; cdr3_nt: TGTGCCAGCTCACCGCAAAAAACAAACAGGGGGCTCGTCCACGAGCAGTACTTC
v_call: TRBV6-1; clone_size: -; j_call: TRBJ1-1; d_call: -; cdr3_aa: CASSDVFGAFF; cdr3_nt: TGTGCCAGCAGTGACGTCTTCGGAGCTTTCTTT
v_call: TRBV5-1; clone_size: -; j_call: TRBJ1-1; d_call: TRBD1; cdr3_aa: CASSLPVHRGPNTEAFF; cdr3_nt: TGCGCCAGCAGCCTACCAGTCCACAGGGGCCCGAACACTGAAGCTTTCTTT
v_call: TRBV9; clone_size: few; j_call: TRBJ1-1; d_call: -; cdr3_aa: CASSVAIGNTEAFF; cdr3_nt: TGTGCCAGCAGCGTAGCCATTGGGAACACTGAAGCTTTCTTT
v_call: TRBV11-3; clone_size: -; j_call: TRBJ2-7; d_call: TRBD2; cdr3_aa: CASRASGTSGEQYF; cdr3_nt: TGTGCCAGCAGGGCTTCCGGGACTAGCGGCGAGCAGTACTTC
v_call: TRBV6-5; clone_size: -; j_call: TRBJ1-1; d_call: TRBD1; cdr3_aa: CASSYWTGAMNTEAFF; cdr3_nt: TGTGCCAGCAGTTACTGGACAGGGGCGATGAACACTGAAGCTTTCTTT
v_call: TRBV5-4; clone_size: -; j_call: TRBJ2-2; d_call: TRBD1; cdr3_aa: CASSLDGTGGGGITGELFF; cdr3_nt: TGTGCCAGCAGCTTGGATGGGACAGGGGGCGGCGGGATAACCGGGGAGCTGTTTTTT
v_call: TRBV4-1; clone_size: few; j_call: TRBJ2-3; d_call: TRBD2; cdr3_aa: CASSKRLAGVTDTQYF; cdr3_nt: TGCGCCAGCAGCAAGCGACTAGCGGGAGTCACAGATACGCAGTATTTT
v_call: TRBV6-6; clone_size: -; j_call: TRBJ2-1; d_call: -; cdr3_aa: CASSPSSGSYNEQFF; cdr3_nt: TGTGCCAGCAGCCCCAGTAGTGGCTCCTACAATGAGCAGTTCTTC
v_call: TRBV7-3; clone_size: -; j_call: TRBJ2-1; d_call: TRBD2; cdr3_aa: CASSQARWAHRETSGGNNEQFF; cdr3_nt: TGTGCCAGCAGCCAGGCTAGGTGGGCCCACCGCGAGACTAGCGGGGGGAACAATGAGCAGTTCTTC
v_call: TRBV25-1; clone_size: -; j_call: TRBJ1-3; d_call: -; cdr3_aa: CASRRSGSANTIYF; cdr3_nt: TGTGCCAGCCGTAGATCAGGGTCTGCGAACACCATATATTTT
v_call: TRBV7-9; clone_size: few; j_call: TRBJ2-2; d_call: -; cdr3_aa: CAREDTGELFF; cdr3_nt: TGTGCCAGGGAAGACACCGGGGAGCTGTTTTTT
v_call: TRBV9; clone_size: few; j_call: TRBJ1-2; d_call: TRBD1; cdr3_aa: CASSPADRVWANYGYTF; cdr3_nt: TGTGCCAGCAGTCCCGCGGACAGGGTTTGGGCTAACTATGGCTACACCTTC
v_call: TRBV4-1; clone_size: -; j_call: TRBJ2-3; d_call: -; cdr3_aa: CASSQEGASGTDTQYF; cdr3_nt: TGCGCCAGCAGCCAAGAAGGGGCTAGCGGCACAGATACGCAGTATTTT
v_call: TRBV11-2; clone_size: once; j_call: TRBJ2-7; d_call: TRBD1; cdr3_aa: CASSLVWDRASYEQYF; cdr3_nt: TGTGCCAGCAGCTTAGTTTGGGACAGGGCGTCCTACGAGCAGTACTTC
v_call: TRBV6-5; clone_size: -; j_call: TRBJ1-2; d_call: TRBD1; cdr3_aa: CASSYFADRGRGYTF; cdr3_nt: TGTGCCAGCAGTTACTTCGCCGACAGGGGTAGAGGCTACACCTTC
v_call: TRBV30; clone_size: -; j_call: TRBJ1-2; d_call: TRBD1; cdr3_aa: CAWRGTGGYYGYTF; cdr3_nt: TGTGCCTGGAGGGGGACAGGGGGCTACTATGGCTACACCTTC
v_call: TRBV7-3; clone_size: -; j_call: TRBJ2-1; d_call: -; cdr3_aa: CASSLYGSLDEQFF; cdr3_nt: TGTGCCAGCAGCTTATACGGGAGTCTCGATGAGCAGTTCTTC
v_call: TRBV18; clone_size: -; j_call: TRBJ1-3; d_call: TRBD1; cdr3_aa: CASSPGQHILSGNTIYF; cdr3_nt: TGTGCCAGCTCACCGGGACAGCACATTTTGAGCGGAAACACCATATATTTT
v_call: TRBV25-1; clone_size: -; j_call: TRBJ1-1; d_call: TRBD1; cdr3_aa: CASSEPGQGATEAFF; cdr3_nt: TGTGCCAGCAGTGAACCGGGACAGGGGGCCACTGAAGCTTTCTTT
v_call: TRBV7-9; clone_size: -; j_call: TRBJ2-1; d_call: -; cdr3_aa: CASSLESGAGNEQFF; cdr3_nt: TGTGCCAGCAGCTTAGAGTCGGGAGCAGGTAATGAGCAGTTCTTC
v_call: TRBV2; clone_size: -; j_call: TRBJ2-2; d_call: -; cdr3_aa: CASRDLNRNTGELFF; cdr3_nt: TGTGCCAGCAGGGATCTCAACAGGAACACCGGGGAGCTGTTTTTT
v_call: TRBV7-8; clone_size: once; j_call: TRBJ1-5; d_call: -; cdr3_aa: CASSPTTQGGQPQHF; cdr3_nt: TGTGCCAGCAGCCCAACTACACAGGGAGGTCAGCCCCAGCATTTT
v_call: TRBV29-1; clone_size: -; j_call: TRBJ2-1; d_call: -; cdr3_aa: CSVQDNEQFF; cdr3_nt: TGCAGCGTTCAGGACAATGAGCAGTTCTTC
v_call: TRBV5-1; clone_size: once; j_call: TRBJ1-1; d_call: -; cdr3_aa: CASSLAGDGAEAFF; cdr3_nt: TGCGCCAGCAGCTTGGCGGGGGACGGCGCTGAAGCTTTCTTT
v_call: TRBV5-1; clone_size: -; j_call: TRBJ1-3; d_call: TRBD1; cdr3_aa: CASSLGTGVGNTIYF; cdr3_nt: TGCGCCAGCAGCTTGGGGACAGGGGTAGGAAACACCATATATTTT
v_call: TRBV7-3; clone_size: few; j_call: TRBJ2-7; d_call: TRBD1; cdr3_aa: CATAQGASYEQYF; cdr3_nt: TGTGCCACCGCACAGGGGGCGTCCTACGAGCAGTACTTC
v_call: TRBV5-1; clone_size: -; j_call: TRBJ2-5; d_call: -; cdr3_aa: CASSLAFGETQYF; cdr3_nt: TGCGCCAGCAGCTTGGCCTTCGGGGAGACCCAGTACTTC
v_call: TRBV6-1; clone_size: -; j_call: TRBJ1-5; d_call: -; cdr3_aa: CASKIGLYNQPQHF; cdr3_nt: TGTGCCAGCAAAATAGGGTTGTACAATCAGCCCCAGCATTTT
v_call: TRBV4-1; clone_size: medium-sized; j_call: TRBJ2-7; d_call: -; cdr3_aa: CASSPGTPYEQYF; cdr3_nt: TGCGCCAGCAGCCCCGGGACCCCCTACGAGCAGTACTTC
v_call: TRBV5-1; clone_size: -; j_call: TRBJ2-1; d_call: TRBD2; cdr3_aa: CASSAGLDEQFF; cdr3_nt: TGCGCCAGCAGCGCGGGACTAGATGAGCAGTTCTTC
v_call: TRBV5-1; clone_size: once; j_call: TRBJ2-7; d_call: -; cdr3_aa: CASSLALLDEQYF; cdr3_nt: TGCGCCAGCAGCTTGGCACTTTTAGACGAGCAGTACTTC
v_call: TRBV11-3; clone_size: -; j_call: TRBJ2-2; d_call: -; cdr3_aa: CASSLDRTGELFF; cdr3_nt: TGTGCCAGCAGCTTAGACCGCACCGGGGAGCTGTTTTTT